This T cell receptor (beta chain) was sequenced in a study of T cell responses to AZD1222 COVID-19 vaccine (TCRdb year 2021). With regard to the full study: A total of 233 trial participants underwent TCR sequencing, of whom 200 to 220 received two doses of AZD1222 and around 26 received two doses of the MenACWY control vaccine. Trial participants were enrolled into age subgroups of 18-55, 56-69 and 70-plus years, which contained around 140, 26 and 57 TCR-sequenced participants, respectively.

As concerns this clone: What antigen it recognizes has not been identified. Per-nucleotide qualities are absent, and no much larger clonotype sits a single base away.

The V and J ends are trimmed by 0 bases and 1 base, leaving 13 bases between them. The germline V gene specifies SGHRS as CDR1 and YFSETQ as CDR2. The CDR3 runs 16 amino acids, cysteine and phenylalanine included. The CDR3 DNA has 48 bases and is translated from base 1. The meaning of the sample's time point label: about 28 days (+/-7) after the second vaccine dose. The sample's treatment or condition label is to be understood as: meningococcal conjugate vaccine given as trial control. Vaccinee samples were obtained from the UK trials COV001 and COV002, which included a single-blind randomized controlled phase 2/3 trial of AZD1222 (ChAdOx1 nCoV-19) in healthy adults. Trial participant PBMC samples were collected at day 0 and day 28 after the second dose for TCRbeta chain sequencing. The CDR3 regions of human TCRbeta chains were subjected to immunosequencing. The original pipeline was this. TCRs in the repertoires were compared against a reference library of SARS-CoV-2-specific TCRs that had been generated with the MIRA antigen-specificity platform. Breadth was defined as the fraction of unique TCRs that were SARS-CoV-2-associated, and depth was defined as the fraction of total T cells that were SARS-CoV-2-associated. Using the MIRA data, every spike-specific TCR was mapped to the spike region that the TCR reacted to and assigned to either a CD4 or a CD8 class. Log10-transformed breadth and depth values were compared by one-way ANOVA with Sidak's multiple comparisons tests. TCRdb stores this immuneACCESS table with in-frame sequences only. Part of the clones is absent; in the studies checked, under half of the shortfall reflects unresolved V genes, and no reason is known for the rest. V, J and clone size derive from that table, while D and trimming were established from the DNA sequence. A total of 98,000 or so clones appear in this sample, more than 75% of them only once. The biggest ten clones account for approximately 3% of the sample.

What the research found in general, with its limitations: Reportedly, almost half of the unique spike-specific TCRs recognized epitopes lying outside the regions that are mutated in the B.1.351 and B.1.1.7 variants. Conclusions about previously exposed vaccinees are limited because only six or seven AZD1222 recipients were SARS-CoV-2 seropositive at baseline. Spike-specific TCR breadth and depth rose significantly after two AZD1222 doses compared with day 0 and with MenACWY recipients. CD4 TCRs associated with the vaccine covered the entire spike protein, and the dominant responses were in regions 160-218 and 743-854. Participants were mostly white British, with more females than males. The authors suggested clonal diversity may have been underestimated. In the small 56-69-year group, the increase in depth fell short of significance, most likely because of low power. Because no day 14 peak-response samples were available, repertoires were characterized only after the peak T cell response.

The source material was peripheral blood, sampled 28 days after the second dose of the MenACWY control vaccine. The receptor comes from an adult who received the MenACWY meningococcal vaccine as a control. This chain is built from TRBV5-1 and TRBJ1-1, with TRBD1 perhaps the D gene, on 5 matching bases. The CDR3 sequence is CASSLVVTGENTEAFF. The nucleotide sequence reads TGCGCCAGCAGCTTGGTAGTTACAGGAGAGAACACTGAAGCTTTCTTT.